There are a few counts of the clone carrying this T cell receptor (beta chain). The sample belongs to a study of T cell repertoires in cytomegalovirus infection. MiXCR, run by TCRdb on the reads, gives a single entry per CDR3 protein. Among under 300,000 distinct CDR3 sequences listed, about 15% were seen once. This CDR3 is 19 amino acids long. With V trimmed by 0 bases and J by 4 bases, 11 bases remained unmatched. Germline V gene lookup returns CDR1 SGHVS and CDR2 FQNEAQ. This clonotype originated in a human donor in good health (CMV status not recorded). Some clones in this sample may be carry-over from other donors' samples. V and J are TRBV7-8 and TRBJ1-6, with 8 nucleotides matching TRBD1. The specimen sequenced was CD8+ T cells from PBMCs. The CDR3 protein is CASSLAGIGQGDYNSPLHF. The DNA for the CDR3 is TGTGCCAGCAGCTTAGCCGGGATCGGACAGGGAGATTATAATTCACCCCTCCACTTT.